This entry lists 21 T cell receptor beta chains sequenced from one sample in a study of identical twins. TCRdb reanalysed the 5' RACE reads using MiXCR and keeps one entry per CDR3 protein. The repertoire holds 1.5 million to 2 million distinct CDR3 sequences, with about 30% as singletons. The sequencing sample was made of cord blood. The receptors shown here come from a newborn girl in good health.

Concerning this clonotype: The limits of the CDR3 on the DNA are not certain, so only TCRdb's listed CDR3 is given. The CDR3 region is CATSGQGRVFNSPLHF. The chain recombines TRBV6-1 with TRBJ1-6; TRBD1, the table's D call, lacks a check against the DNA. Germline CDR1 MNHNS, CDR2 SASEGT. The CDR3 is 16 amino acids in total, end residues counted.

There are a few counts of this clonotype. This chain connects TRBV6-2 or TRBV6-3 to TRBJ2-1, with TRBD2 identical over 7 bases. This CDR3 is built from 14 residues. CDR1 MNHEY and CDR2 SVGEGT come from the germline V gene. Trimming cost V 7 bases and J 5 bases; bases outside gene matches: 8. The CDR3 nucleotides read TGTGCCAGCAACCACCGGGACTACCACAATGAGCAGTTCTTC. Its protein product is CASNHRDYHNEQFF.

This sequence joins TRBV14 and TRBJ2-7, with TRBD2 matching over 9 bases. Germline CDR1 is SGHDN and CDR2 is FVKESK. The V gene end was trimmed by 1 base and the J gene end by 1 base; junction bases not matched to a gene: 2. This CDR3 comprises 15 residues. This CDR3 reads CASSQGAGGSYEQYF. CDR3 DNA: TGTGCCAGCAGCCAAGGCGCGGGAGGGTCCTACGAGCAGTACTTC.

This clonotype was detected a few times. J is TRBJ2-3 and V is TRBV7-2; 8 bases map to TRBD2. Germline V lookup: CDR1 SGHTA, CDR2 FQGNSA. V lost 1 base, J lost 2 bases, and 5 bases stayed unmatched. The CDR3 totals 16 residues. The CDR3 sequence is CASSLGGTRYTDTQYF. The CDR3, as DNA: TGTGCCAGCAGCTTAGGAGGGACTAGGTACACAGATACGCAGTATTTT.

This clonotype has a handful of counts. This chain connects TRBV4-2 to TRBJ2-7; D tentatively fits TRBD1 or TRBD2 (6 bases each). Trimming left V 1 base short and J 2 bases short, with 9 bases between. CDR1 LGHNA and CDR2 YNFKEQ come from the germline V gene. The CDR3 spans 14 residues. For the CDR3, the DNA is TGTGCCAGCAGCCAAGCGGGGGACACCTACGAGCAGTACTTC. Translating it yields CASSQAGDTYEQYF.

This chain joins TRBV11-2 and TRBJ1-4; D not resolved. The CDR3 runs to 15 residues. Trimming stripped 5 bases from V and 8 bases from J, with 18 bases between. The germline V gene has CDR1 SGHAT and CDR2 FQNNGV. DNA for the CDR3: TGTGCCAGCAGCCTAAGGGCCCCGAACGGGGAAAAACTGTTTTTT. Translated: CASSLRAPNGEKLFF.

Many counts were recorded for this clonotype. The genes are TRBV28 and TRBJ1-5, with no clear D. This CDR3 is 14 amino acids long. Germline CDR1 MDHEN, CDR2 SYDVKM. Trimming removed 5 bases from V and 7 bases from J, with 15 bases in between. CDR3 loop: CASSLLESNQPQHF. CDR3 sequence (DNA): TGTGCCAGCAGTCTTCTCGAATCCAACCAGCCCCAGCATTTT.

The V and J genes are TRBV27 and TRBJ1-6; D remains unclear. Germline values: CDR1 MNHEY, CDR2 SMNVEV (reference sequence). Deletions cut 2 bases from V and 5 bases from J, with 7 bases between. The length of the CDR3 is 14 residues. The CDR3 here is CASSLDPHNSPLHF. CDR3 DNA: TGTGCCAGCAGTTTAGACCCGCATAATTCACCCCTCCACTTT.

The rearrangement joins TRBV27 to TRBJ2-1; 7 bases match TRBD2. This CDR3 spans 17 amino acids. The junction had 9 bases not matched to a gene; V was cut back by 0 bases and J by 4 bases. Per germline, CDR1 MNHEY and CDR2 SMNVEV (reference sequence). The CDR3 is CASSLSPGLVGYNEQFF. Written as DNA, the CDR3 is TGTGCCAGCAGTTTATCTCCCGGACTAGTGGGTTACAATGAGCAGTTCTTC.

The chain links TRBV7-9 to TRBJ2-3, with 12 bases identical to TRBD2. Germline V gene sequence: CDR1 SEHNR, CDR2 FQNEAQ (reference sequence). The trim removed 5 bases at V and 4 bases at J, leaving 7 bases unmatched. This CDR3 is 16 amino acids long. CDR3 in DNA: TGTGCCAGCAGCCCTCTAGCGGGAGGGCCCGCAGATACGCAGTATTTT. It specifies CASSPLAGGPADTQYF.

The chain employs TRBV27 and TRBJ2-5; D perhaps matches TRBD1 (5 bases). V was cut by 7 bases and J by 5 bases, with 14 bases left in between. The germline V gene encodes CDR1 MNHEY and CDR2 SMNVEV (reference sequence). The CDR3 totals 13 residues. The CDR3 protein is CASTRQLGETQYF. Written as DNA, the CDR3 is TGTGCCAGCACCCGACAGTTAGGGGAGACCCAGTACTTC.

This clonotype has ten or more counts. This sequence joins TRBV2 and TRBJ2-7, with no clear D. Trimming took off 1 base at V and 3 bases at J, with 4 bases between the two ends. Germline V gene lookup returns CDR1 SNHLY and CDR2 FYNNEI. This CDR3 is 12 amino acids long. The CDR3 sequence is CASSEDGYEQYF. DNA of the CDR3: TGTGCCAGCAGTGAAGACGGCTACGAGCAGTACTTC. Full variable domain (outside the CDR3, taken from reference TRBV2 and TRBJ2-7): EPEVTQTPSHQVTQMGQEVILRCVPISNHLYFYWYRQILGQKVEFLVSFYNNEISEKSEIFDDQFSVERPDGSNFTLKIRSTKLEDSAMYFCASSEDGYEQYFGPGTRLTVT.

This clonotype was seen ten or more times. The chain carries TRBV29-1 and TRBJ1-2, with a tentative D call TRBD1 (5 bases). The CDR3 sequence is 14 residues long. From germline, CDR1 is SQVTM and CDR2 ANQGSEA. Trimming left V 5 bases short and J 0 bases short, with 13 bases between. CDR3 in DNA: TGCAGCGTTCCTTACAGGATAACTAACTATGGCTACACCTTC. Amino acids: CSVPYRITNYGYTF.

This clonotype was counted a single time. The V call is TRBV7-2, the J call TRBJ2-5; D is perhaps TRBD2 (7 bases). The germline V gene has CDR1 SGHTA and CDR2 FQGNSA. CDR3 length equals 15 residues. V was pared by 1 base and J by 5 bases, with 14 bases between. The CDR3 is CASSLVAGAGETQYF. The CDR3 DNA reads as TGTGCCAGCAGCTTAGTGGCGGGGGCCGGGGAGACCCAGTACTTC.

This clonotype appeared many times. V is TRBV20-1 and J is TRBJ2-3, with TRBD2 identical over 15 bases. The CDR3 length is 15 residues. V lost 6 bases and J lost 3; bases outside the gene matches: 4. CDR1 and CDR2 (germline): DFQATT, SNEGSKA (reference sequence). As DNA, the CDR3 is TGCAGTGCCGCCGGGACTAGCGGGAGGACAGATACGCAGTATTTT. It encodes CSAAGTSGRTDTQYF.

This clonotype was recorded a few times. Its ends do not fully match the called genes, so a read error is possible. The J gene is TRBJ1-2, the V gene TRBV12-3 or TRBV12-4; D not resolved. The CDR3 totals 12 residues. In nucleotides, the CDR3 is TGTGCCGGCAGTTTCGAGGGAAGGAGCTACACCTTC. This gives the protein CAGSFEGRSYTF.

The V and J genes are TRBV20-1 and TRBJ2-7; 11 bases map to TRBD1. J was trimmed by 7 bases and V by 4 bases; bases with no gene match: 6. Per the germline V gene, CDR1 is DFQATT and CDR2 is SNEGSKA (reference sequence). This CDR3 region has 13 residues. The CDR3 DNA sequence: TGCAGTGCTACAGGACAGGGGGCGCGGGAGCAGTACTTC. It encodes CSATGQGAREQYF.

With respect to this clonotype: The missing conserved phenylalanine or tryptophan at the end of this CDR3 makes a read error likely. V usage is TRBV13 and J usage is TRBJ2-1, with 8 bases fitting TRBD2. Germline V gene data show CDR1 as PRHDT and CDR2 as FYEKMQ (reference sequence). The CDR3 is made up of 18 amino acids. The V and J ends lost 1 base and 0 bases, in that order; junction bases with no gene match: 8. CDR3 DNA: TGTGCCAGCAGCTTAGTCCGACTAGCGCTAAGCTCCTACAATGAGCAGTTCCTC. Translating gives CASSLVRLALSSYNEQFL.

The chain has TRBV20-1 and TRBJ1-3; TRBD1 is a possible D gene (6 bases). Deletions cut 6 bases from V and 0 bases from J, with 12 bases between. Germline CDR1 DFQATT, CDR2 SNEGSKA (reference sequence). The CDR3 loop spans 14 amino acids. CDR3 nucleotides: TGCAGTGCCTCCGAGGACAGCTCTGGAAACACCATATATTTT. Amino acid sequence: CSASEDSSGNTIYF.

This clonotype was observed a handful of times. The rearrangement uses TRBV20-1 and TRBJ2-1; D is ambiguous. CDR3 size: 12 residues. Germline assignment: CDR1 DFQATT and CDR2 SNEGSKA (reference sequence). Trimming took off 3 bases at V and 5 bases at J, with 8 bases between the two ends. CDR3 bases: TGCAGTGCTAGTCGGCCCAACAATGAGCAGTTCTTC. As protein: CSASRPNNEQFF.

The chain uses TRBV28 and TRBJ2-5; TRBD2 is a possible D gene (5 bases). In germline, CDR1 is MDHEN, CDR2 SYDVKM. V lost 5 bases and J 5 bases, leaving 12 bases between the germline ends. The CDR3 length is 13 residues. The CDR3 DNA reads as TGTGCCAGCAGTCGGGGTAGAGGCGAGACCCAGTACTTC. The encoded protein is CASSRGRGETQYF.